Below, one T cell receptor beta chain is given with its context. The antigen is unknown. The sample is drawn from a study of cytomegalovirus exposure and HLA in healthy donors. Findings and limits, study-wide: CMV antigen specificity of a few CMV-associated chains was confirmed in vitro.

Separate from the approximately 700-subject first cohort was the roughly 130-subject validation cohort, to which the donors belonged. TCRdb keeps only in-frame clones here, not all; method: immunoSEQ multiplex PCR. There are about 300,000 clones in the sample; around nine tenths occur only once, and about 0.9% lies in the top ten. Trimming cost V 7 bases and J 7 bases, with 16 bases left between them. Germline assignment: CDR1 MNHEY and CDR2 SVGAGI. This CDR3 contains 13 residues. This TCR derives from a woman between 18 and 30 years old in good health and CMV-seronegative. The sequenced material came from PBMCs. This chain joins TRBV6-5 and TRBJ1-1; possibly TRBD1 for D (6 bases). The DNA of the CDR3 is TGTGCCAGCACTAGGGCAGGGGCGAATGAAGCTTTCTTT. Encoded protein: CASTRAGANEAFF.